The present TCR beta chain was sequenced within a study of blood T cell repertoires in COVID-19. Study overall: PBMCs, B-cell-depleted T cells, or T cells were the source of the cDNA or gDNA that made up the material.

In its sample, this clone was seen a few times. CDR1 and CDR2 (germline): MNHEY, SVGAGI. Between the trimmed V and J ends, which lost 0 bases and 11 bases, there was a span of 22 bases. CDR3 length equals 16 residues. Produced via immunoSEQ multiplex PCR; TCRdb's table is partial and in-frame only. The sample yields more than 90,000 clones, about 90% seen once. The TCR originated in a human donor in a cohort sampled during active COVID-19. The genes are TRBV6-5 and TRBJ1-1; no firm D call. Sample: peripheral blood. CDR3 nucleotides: TGTGCCAGCAGTTACTCCCGACATTCAGCTCGTGAAAACGCTTTCTTT. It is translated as CASSYSRHSARENAFF.